The 32 T cell receptor beta chains below all came from one sample that was sequenced in a study of T cell clones after liver transplantation. TCRdb's table, derived via immunoSEQ multiplex PCR, lists solely in-frame clones and lacks some. Of some 110,000 clones listed, about 81% are singletons. This sample comprised CD4+ T cells from blood, obtained before liver transplant. These receptors originate from a human donor who received a liver transplant.

V usage is TRBV27 and J usage is TRBJ1-6; weak D call: TRBD1 (6 bases). Looked up from germline, CDR1 is MNHEY and CDR2 is SMNVEV (reference sequence). Trimming removed 4 bases from V and 0 bases from J, with 13 bases in between. The CDR3 has 17 amino acids. The CDR3 DNA sequence: TGTGCCAGCAGTTCACCAGACAGGAGCTCCTATAATTCACCCCTCCACTTT. Translating gives CASSSPDRSSYNSPLHF.

The chain is built from TRBV28 and TRBJ1-2; no reliable D call. CDR1 is MDHEN and CDR2 is SYDVKM in the germline V gene. This CDR3 spans 10 amino acids. The CDR3 protein is CAGGNYGYTF. In nucleotides, the CDR3 is TGTGCGGGAGGTAACTATGGCTACACCTTC.

The V call is TRBV5-1, the J call TRBJ1-4, with D unclear. V lost 2 bases and J lost 3, with 8 bases in between. Per the germline V gene, CDR1 is SGHRS and CDR2 is YFSETQ. This CDR3 has 14 amino acids. The CDR3 reads CASSFGESNEKLFF. For the CDR3, the DNA is TGCGCCAGCAGCTTCGGGGAGTCTAATGAAAAACTGTTTTTT.

This clone appeared a few times. This sequence joins TRBV25-1 and TRBJ1-1; D unresolved. The germline V and J ends were trimmed by 3 bases and 0 bases, with 2 bases remaining between them. Germline loops: CDR1 MGHDK, CDR2 SYGVNS. This CDR3 comprises 12 residues. CDR3 sequence (DNA): TGTGCCAGCAGTGACCTGAACACTGAAGCTTTCTTT. Amino acids: CASSDLNTEAFF. Full variable domain (remainder filled in from reference TRBV25-1 and TRBJ1-1): EADIYQTPRYLVIGTGKKITLECSQTMGHDKMYWYQQDPGMELHLIHYSYGVNSTEKGDLSSESTVSRIRTEHFPLTLESARPSHTSQYLCASSDLNTEAFFGQGTRLTVV.

V gene TRBV27 combines with J gene TRBJ1-4; 9 positions agree with TRBD1. The germline V gene encodes CDR1 MNHEY and CDR2 SMNVEV (reference sequence). Losses at the gene ends were 1 base for V and 7 bases for J; bases not matched to a gene: 10. The CDR3 spans 17 residues. The CDR3 DNA follows: TGTGCCAGCAGTTTATGGGGACAGGGAAATTCGGTTGAAAAACTGTTTTTT. It specifies CASSLWGQGNSVEKLFF. The variable domain in full, with the rest retrieved from reference TRBV27 and TRBJ1-4, is EAQVTQNPRYLITVTGKKLTVTCSQNMNHEYMSWYRQDPGLGLRQIYYSMNVEVTDKGDVPEGYKVSRKEKRNFPLILESPSPNQTSLYFCASSLWGQGNSVEKLFFGSGTQLSVL.

This clone was observed a single time. The chain couples TRBV11-3 to TRBJ2-7; the D gene is possibly TRBD1 (5 bases). Trimming stripped 3 bases from V and 6 bases from J, with 18 bases between. Per the germline V gene, CDR1 is SGHNT and CDR2 is YENEEA. This CDR3 is built from 15 residues. The CDR3 DNA is TGTGCCAGCAGCTTTGGGGTTGCAGGGTCTGGCGAGCAGTACTTC. Its protein product is CASSFGVAGSGEQYF.

This sequence joins TRBV18 and TRBJ2-1, with D tentatively TRBD1 (6 bases). V lost 0 bases, J lost 0 bases, and 12 bases lay in between. Germline values: CDR1 KGHSH, CDR2 LQKENI. This CDR3 has 17 residues. The CDR3, as DNA: TGTGCCAGCTCACCACCTCAGGGGAAAGTCTCCTACAATGAGCAGTTCTTC. It translates to CASSPPQGKVSYNEQFF.

This rearrangement joins TRBV25-1 to TRBJ2-7; D unresolved. The CDR3 runs to 13 residues. CDR1 is MGHDK, CDR2 SYGVNS, per germline. Trimming took off 4 bases at V and 5 bases at J, with 12 bases between the two ends. The CDR3 nucleotides are TGTGCCAGCAGTGTCTTAGCTGGTAACGAGCAGTACTTC. This sequence encodes CASSVLAGNEQYF.

This clone was seen once. The chain recombines TRBV27 with TRBJ1-5; 9 bases agree with TRBD1. V shed 6 bases, J shed 3 bases, and the junction held 9 bases outside the gene matches. CDR1 is MNHEY and CDR2 is SMNVEV in the germline V gene (reference sequence). CDR3 length: 16 residues. Here the CDR3 DNA reads TGTGCCAGCAGACAAACCGACAGGGGGAACAATCAGCCCCAGCATTTT. Amino acid sequence: CASRQTDRGNNQPQHF.

The chain uses TRBV10-2 and TRBJ2-3; perhaps D is TRBD1 or TRBD2 (5 bases each). With 10 bases removed from V and 2 bases from J, the gap between germline ends came to 16 bases. This CDR3 comprises 14 residues. Germline V gene data show CDR1 as WSHSY and CDR2 as SAAADI. CDR3 amino acids: CATVRGRPTDTQYF. CDR3 DNA: TGCGCCACCGTTCGGGGACGACCCACAGATACGCAGTATTTT.

The CDR3 DNA reads TGTGCCAGCAGTGACCAACACCTGATGGGGACCCAGTACTTC. It yields the protein CASSDQHLMGTQYF. The gene calls are TRBV6-1 and TRBJ2-5; no clear D gene. Germline V gene sequence: CDR1 MNHNS, CDR2 SASEGT. There are 14 residues in the CDR3. V was cut by 3 bases and J by 7 bases, with 15 bases left in between.

The chain has TRBV18 and TRBJ1-4; 7 bases line up with TRBD1. Germline CDR1 KGHSH, CDR2 LQKENI. This CDR3 has 15 amino acids. The J segment lost 4 bases and the V segment lost 4 bases, leaving 6 bases of the junction unmatched. The CDR3 nucleotides are TGTGCCAGCTCACTTGACCAGGGGGTTAATGAAAAACTGTTTTTT. Translation: CASSLDQGVNEKLFF.

In this sample, this clone turned up a few times. V usage is TRBV6-5 and J usage is TRBJ1-5; D unresolved. CDR1 is MNHEY and CDR2 is SVGAGI in the germline V gene. The V and J ends lost 7 bases and 0 bases respectively, with 10 bases between them. The CDR3 spans 14 residues. CDR3 nucleotides: TGTGCCAGCAAGAGCCATTATAGCAATCAGCCCCAGCATTTT. Protein product: CASKSHYSNQPQHF.

This clone was recorded only once. The V and J genes are TRBV12-5 and TRBJ2-3; tentative D call: TRBD2 (5 bases). The CDR3 consists of 15 residues. CDR1 is LGHNT and CDR2 is FRNRAP in the germline V gene. The V end was cut by 5 bases, the J end by 4 bases, with 16 bases between. CDR3 residues: CASGPGFAIPDTQYF. DNA of the CDR3: TGTGCTAGTGGTCCGGGGTTTGCAATCCCAGATACGCAGTATTTT.

J is TRBJ1-2 and V is TRBV29-1; D is possibly TRBD1 (5 bases). The V end lost 7 bases, the J end lost 6 bases, and 9 bases lay between the germline ends. CDR3 length equals 10 residues. Germline V gene lookup returns CDR1 SQVTM and CDR2 ANQGSEA. CDR3 sequence (DNA): TGCAGCGCTGGGACGGATGGCTACACCTTC. Protein product: CSAGTDGYTF.

The chain links TRBV11-2 to TRBJ2-7; D gene uncertain. The CDR3 covers 14 residues. The V and J ends lost 0 bases and 2 bases respectively, with 8 bases between them. Germline V gene sequence: CDR1 SGHAT, CDR2 FQNNGV. The CDR3 is CASSLERQAYEQYF. DNA of the CDR3: TGTGCCAGCAGCTTAGAAAGGCAGGCCTACGAGCAGTACTTC.

The chain is built from TRBV7-2 and TRBJ1-1; D unclear. The CDR3 extends over 13 amino acids. V was cut by 0 bases and J by 4 bases, with 6 bases left in between. The germline CDR1 and CDR2 sequences are SGHTA and FQGNSA. The CDR3 reads CASSLAMGTEAFF. The CDR3 coding sequence is TGTGCCAGCAGCTTAGCGATGGGCACTGAAGCTTTCTTT.

This clone was counted once. V usage is TRBV4-1 and J usage is TRBJ1-4; no clear D gene. CDR3 size: 15 residues. Trimming pared 2 bases from V and 7 bases from J, leaving 14 bases between. CDR1 and CDR2 (germline): MGHRA, YSYEKL. CDR3 amino acids: CASSQQMGFSEKLFF. The CDR3 bases are TGCGCCAGCAGCCAACAGATGGGTTTCAGTGAAAAACTGTTTTTT.

This clone was counted once. The V gene is TRBV28, the J gene TRBJ1-1; possibly TRBD1 for D (6 bases). The CDR3 loop spans 12 amino acids. V was shortened by 4 bases and J by 14 bases, with 17 bases between the two germline ends. In germline, CDR1 is MDHEN, CDR2 SYDVKM. The CDR3 DNA is TGTGCCAGCAGTTCCCCTTGGGCAGGGGCATTCTTT. Its protein is CASSSPWAGAFF.

The gene calls are TRBV7-2 and TRBJ1-3; D gene uncertain. Germline V CDR1 and CDR2: SGHTA, FQGNSA. The CDR3 extends over 14 amino acids. Trimming stripped 1 base from V and 3 bases from J, with 7 bases between. The CDR3 here is CASSLVAGGNTIYF. CDR3 bases: TGTGCCAGCAGCTTAGTGGCAGGTGGAAACACCATATATTTT. Full variable domain (missing parts from reference TRBV7-2 and TRBJ1-3): GAGVSQSPSNKVTEKGKDVELRCDPISGHTALYWYRQSLGQGLEFLIYFQGNSAPDKSGLPSDRFSAERTGGSVSTLTIQRTQQEDSAVYLCASSLVAGGNTIYFGEGSWLTVV.

The V call is TRBV29-1, the J call TRBJ2-2, with unresolved D. CDR1 and CDR2 from the germline V gene are SQVTM and ANQGSEA. The CDR3 runs to 14 residues. V was trimmed by 6 bases and J by 5 bases, leaving 16 bases between them. The CDR3, as DNA: TGCAGCGTCGCAAACCTGCACAGTACCGGGGAGCTGTTTTTT. Its translation: CSVANLHSTGELFF.

This clone was seen a few times. One end of the junction varies from germline; a read error may be responsible. The genes are TRBV5-1 and TRBJ2-3; no definite D call. Germline CDR1 and CDR2: SGHRS and YFSETQ. The CDR3 has 17 amino acids. Written as DNA, the CDR3 is TGCGCCAGCAGCCATCGTAACTTAAACCCCGCCACACATACGCAGTATTTT. It yields the protein CASSHRNLNPATHTQYF.

The chain carries TRBV5-1 and TRBJ2-7, with TRBD1 identical over 10 bases. The junction had 3 bases not matched to a gene; V was cut back by 3 bases and J by 3 bases. CDR1 is SGHRS and CDR2 is YFSETQ in the germline V gene. The CDR3 spans 14 residues. CDR3 in DNA: TGCGCCAGCAGCTCCGGGACAGGGGTCTACGAGCAGTACTTC. Translation gives CASSSGTGVYEQYF.

This clone was detected only once. V gene TRBV5-1 combines with J gene TRBJ2-1; D might be TRBD2 (6 bases). The V and J ends lost 3 bases and 0 bases respectively, with 19 bases between them. Per germline, CDR1 SGHRS and CDR2 YFSETQ. The length of the CDR3 is 18 residues. In nucleotides, the CDR3 is TGCGCCAGCAGCTCTAGCGAACCGAAGCGGAACTCCTACAATGAGCAGTTCTTC. This sequence encodes CASSSSEPKRNSYNEQFF.

This chain uses TRBV5-8 with TRBJ2-7, with 9 bases matching TRBD1. Trimming cost V 5 bases and J 7 bases; bases outside gene matches: 10. Germline values: CDR1 SGHTS, CDR2 YDEGEE. The length of the CDR3 is 14 residues. The CDR3 nucleotides are TGTGCCAGCAGACTGCCGGGACAGGGTCGTGAGCAGTACTTC. This translates into CASRLPGQGREQYF.

The chain is built from TRBV5-4 and TRBJ1-3; 9 nucleotides align to TRBD1. Germline V gene lookup returns CDR1 SGHNT and CDR2 YYREEE (reference sequence). Unmatched junction bases numbered 5, after V lost 3 bases and J lost 1 base. The CDR3 loop spans 16 amino acids. The CDR3 sequence is CASSWDRVGSGNTIYF. DNA of the CDR3: TGTGCCAGCAGCTGGGACAGGGTGGGATCTGGAAACACCATATATTTT.

This clone was picked up a small number of times. The J gene is TRBJ2-1, the V gene TRBV6-1, with D maybe TRBD1 (6 bases). The CDR3 sequence is 14 residues long. Between the trimmed V and J ends, which lost 6 bases and 7 bases, there was a span of 16 bases. Germline V CDR1 and CDR2: MNHNS, SASEGT. Written as DNA, the CDR3 is TGTGCCAGCAGGCCGGGTACCAGGGGAAATGAGCAGTTCTTC. It encodes CASRPGTRGNEQFF.

V is TRBV27 and J is TRBJ2-5, with 9 bases aligning to TRBD2. The V gene's germline CDR1 is MNHEY and CDR2 SMNVEV (reference sequence). The CDR3 has 15 amino acids. The junction had 6 bases not matched to a gene; V was cut back by 2 bases and J by 5 bases. The CDR3 is CASSLRGGALETQYF. In DNA, the CDR3 is TGTGCCAGCAGTTTACGCGGGGGGGCCTTGGAGACCCAGTACTTC.

J is TRBJ1-1 and V is TRBV4-1, with 7 bases aligning to TRBD1. Germline V gives CDR1 MGHRA, CDR2 YSYEKL. The length of the CDR3 is 14 residues. J was trimmed by 3 bases and V by 7 bases; bases with no gene match: 8. CDR3 region: CASTQGGRDTEAFF. The CDR3 nucleotides are TGCGCCAGCACCCAGGGGGGTAGGGACACTGAAGCTTTCTTT.

This chain connects TRBV19 to TRBJ1-1, with 8 bases identical to TRBD1. Germline V gene sequence: CDR1 LNHDA, CDR2 SQIVND (reference sequence). V shed 3 bases, J shed 2 bases, and the junction held 11 bases outside the gene matches. The CDR3 is made up of 17 amino acids. The CDR3 DNA sequence: TGTGCCAGTAGTATCCGGGGCCAGGGGGCCGTTAACACTGAAGCTTTCTTT. The encoded protein is CASSIRGQGAVNTEAFF.

This chain joins TRBV6-6 and TRBJ2-1; either TRBD1 or TRBD2 may supply D (7 bases each). V dropped 2 bases and J dropped 7 bases, with 18 bases sitting between them. Germline V CDR1 and CDR2: MNHNY, SVGAGI (reference sequence). CDR3 length: 16 amino acids. The CDR3 sequence is CASSYPLRQGGNEQFF. As DNA, the CDR3 is TGTGCCAGCAGTTACCCCCTCCGTCAGGGGGGGAATGAGCAGTTCTTC.

This rearrangement joins TRBV6-5 to TRBJ2-2; D not certain. Trimming took 8 bases from V and 3 from J, leaving 7 bases between them. This CDR3 spans 12 amino acids. The germline V gene has CDR1 MNHEY and CDR2 SVGAGI. This CDR3 reads CASLRDTGELFF. The DNA of the CDR3 is TGTGCCAGCCTACGGGACACCGGGGAGCTGTTTTTT.